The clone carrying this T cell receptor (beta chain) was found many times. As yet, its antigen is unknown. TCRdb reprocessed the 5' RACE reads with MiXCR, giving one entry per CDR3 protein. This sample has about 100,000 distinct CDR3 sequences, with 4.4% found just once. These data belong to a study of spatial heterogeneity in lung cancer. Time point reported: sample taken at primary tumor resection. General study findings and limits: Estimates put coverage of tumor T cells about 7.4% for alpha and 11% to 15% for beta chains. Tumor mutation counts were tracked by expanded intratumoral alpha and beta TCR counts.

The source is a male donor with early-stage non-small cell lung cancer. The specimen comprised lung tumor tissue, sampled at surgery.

Written as DNA, the CDR3 is TGTGCCAGCAGTCCACCCACCGGGACTAGCGGTTCCTACGAGCAGTACTTC. It translates to CASSPPTGTSGSYEQYF. The chain uses TRBV28 and TRBJ2-7; 11 bases line up with TRBD2. The V and J ends lost 5 bases and 1 base, in that order; junction bases with no gene match: 10. The CDR3 has 17 amino acids. Germline V gene data show CDR1 as MDHEN and CDR2 as SYDVKM.